Reported below is one TCR beta chain. Its antigen is undetermined. The sample is drawn from a study of cytomegalovirus exposure and HLA in healthy donors. Germline CDR1 PRHDT, CDR2 FYEKMQ (reference sequence). J lost 0 bases, V lost 5 bases, and 8 bases had no gene match. This CDR3 is built from 16 residues. Study-wide findings and caveats: Association with HLA alleles at 0.05 false discovery rate was found for about 17,000 TCR beta sequences in a later analysis. Likely technical artifact: a cluster of highly shared sequence variants. V- and J-gene trimming of TCR beta was linked (in a later analysis) to a missense DCLRE1C variant.

PCR amplification relied on 60 Vbeta primers (plus 13 Jbeta primers). Sequencing was performed with immunoSEQ multiplex PCR; in TCRdb, only in-frame clones are kept and a portion is missing. The sample consists of more than 150,000 clones, more than 75% of them appearing once. This TCR came from a man aged 40-49 years in good health and CMV-seronegative. The chain recombines TRBV13 with TRBJ2-3; TRBD2 aligns across 7 bases. The specimen was PBMCs. The CDR3 DNA sequence: TGTGCCAGCAGCCATAGGGAGGGCTCTAGCACAGATACGCAGTATTTT. It is translated as CASSHREGSSTDTQYF. Using reference TRBV13 and TRBJ2-3 for the parts outside the CDR3, the full variable domain is AAGVIQSPRHLIKEKRETATLKCYPIPRHDTVYWYQQGPGQDPQFLISFYEKMQSDKGSIPDRFSAQQFSDYHSELNMSSLELGDSALYFCASSHREGSSTDTQYFGPGTRLTVL.